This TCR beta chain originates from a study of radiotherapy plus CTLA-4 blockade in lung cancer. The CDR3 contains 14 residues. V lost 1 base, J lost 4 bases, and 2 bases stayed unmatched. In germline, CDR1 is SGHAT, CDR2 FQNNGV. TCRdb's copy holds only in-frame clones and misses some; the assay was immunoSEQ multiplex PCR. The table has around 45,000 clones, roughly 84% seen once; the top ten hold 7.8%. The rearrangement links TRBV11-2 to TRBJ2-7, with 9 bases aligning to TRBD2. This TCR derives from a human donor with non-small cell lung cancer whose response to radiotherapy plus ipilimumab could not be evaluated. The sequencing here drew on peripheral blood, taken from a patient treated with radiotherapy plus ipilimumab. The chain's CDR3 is CASSLVAGEYEQYF. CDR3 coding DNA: TGTGCCAGCAGCTTAGTAGCGGGAGAATACGAGCAGTACTTC.